One sample yielded the 16 T cell receptor beta chains listed below, sequenced in a study of T cells in tumors after PD-1 blockade. Here immunoSEQ multiplex PCR was the method, and the copy in TCRdb shows in-frame clones only, minus some. The sample lists 55,000 to 70,000 clones, over 75% seen once, with around an eighth in the top ten. Sequenced here: PBMCs, sampled before anti-PD-1 treatment. These receptors were taken from a human donor with basal cell carcinoma.

The rearrangement links TRBV7-9 to TRBJ1-3; D is perhaps TRBD1 (6 bases). The CDR3 totals 16 residues. V gave up 4 bases and J gave up 4 bases, with 17 bases separating them. Per germline, CDR1 SEHNR and CDR2 FQNEAQ (reference sequence). CDR3 loop: CASSSGQPREGNTIYF. The CDR3 region has the DNA TGTGCCAGCAGCTCTGGACAGCCGCGGGAGGGAAACACCATATATTTT.

The J gene is TRBJ1-5, the V gene TRBV6-1; D gene uncertain. The CDR3 runs to 16 residues. V dropped 1 base and J dropped 0 bases, with 10 bases sitting between them. The germline V gene encodes CDR1 MNHNS and CDR2 SASEGT. CDR3 in DNA: TGTGCCAGCAGTGAAGGGTCGAAAACTAGCAATCAGCCCCAGCATTTT. Translated, it gives CASSEGSKTSNQPQHF.

In its sample, this clone was seen a few times. The chain employs TRBV13 and TRBJ1-1; D may be TRBD1 (6 bases). V was trimmed by 7 bases and J by 1 base, leaving 10 bases between them. CDR3 size: 13 residues. Per the germline V gene, CDR1 is PRHDT and CDR2 is FYEKMQ (reference sequence). The CDR3 here is CASKKTGNTEAFF. The CDR3 DNA sequence: TGTGCCAGCAAAAAGACAGGGAACACTGAAGCTTTCTTT.

The V gene is TRBV6-1, the J gene TRBJ2-7; TRBD1 is a possible D gene (5 bases). V was pared by 2 bases and J by 0 bases, with 11 bases between. Looked up from germline, CDR1 is MNHNS and CDR2 is SASEGT. This CDR3 has 15 residues. CDR3 sequence reads: CASSETPQVSYEQYF. As DNA, the CDR3 is TGTGCCAGCAGTGAAACACCACAGGTCTCCTACGAGCAGTACTTC.

The chain recombines TRBV24-1 with TRBJ2-3; 7 bases map to TRBD1. CDR3 length: 18 amino acids. Germline V gene sequence: CDR1 KGHDR, CDR2 SFDVKD. J lost 0 bases, V lost 4 bases, and 12 bases had no gene match. CDR3 bases: TGTGCCACCAGTGACCCTCACAGGGGATTGGGGAGCACAGATACGCAGTATTTT. Translating it yields CATSDPHRGLGSTDTQYF.

The chain is built from TRBV6-6 and TRBJ2-7; D could derive from TRBD1 or TRBD2 (5 bases each). The CDR3 sequence is 14 residues long. Germline values: CDR1 MNHNY, CDR2 SVGAGI (reference sequence). V lost 1 base, J lost 4 bases, and 11 bases lay in between. The CDR3 region has the DNA TGTGCCAGCAGTTACTGGGGCGGGCCGTACGAGCAGTACTTC. Protein product: CASSYWGGPYEQYF.

The chain is built from TRBV30 and TRBJ2-3; 15 bases line up with TRBD2. Trimming removed 1 base from V and 4 bases from J; junction bases left unmatched: 6. The CDR3 spans 17 residues. Germline V CDR1 and CDR2: GTSNPN, SVGIG (reference sequence). CDR3 DNA sequence: TGTGCCTGGAGTGCAAGACGGACTAGCGGGGGGGCAGATACGCAGTATTTT. It encodes CAWSARRTSGGADTQYF. Drawing the rest from reference TRBV30 and TRBJ2-3, the complete variable domain is SQTIHQWPATLVQPVGSPLSLECTVEGTSNPNLYWYRQAAGRGLQLLFYSVGIGQISSEVPQNLSASRPQDRQFILSSKKLLLSDSGFYLCAWSARRTSGGADTQYFGPGTRLTVL.

This clone was counted between two and nine times. The chain uses TRBV2 and TRBJ2-7; 8 positions agree with TRBD1. Germline-derived CDR1 and CDR2 are SNHLY and FYNNEI. This CDR3 is built from 14 residues. The junction had 6 bases not matched to a gene; V was cut back by 2 bases and J by 6 bases. Written as DNA, the CDR3 is TGTGCCAGCAGTGAACCGGGACAGGCGAGCGAGCAGTACTTC. As protein: CASSEPGQASEQYF.

Judged by abundance, this clone is medium-sized. CDR3 nucleotide sequence: TGTGCCAGCAGAGACGGAAATAGCAATCAGCCCCAGCATTTT. This encodes CASRDGNSNQPQHF. The chain has TRBV6-5 and TRBJ1-5, with unresolved D. CDR3 length: 14 residues. V was clipped by 6 bases and J by 0 bases, with 9 bases between them. Germline V gives CDR1 MNHEY, CDR2 SVGAGI.

V and J are TRBV5-1 and TRBJ1-3; no reliable D call. The V end lost 0 bases, the J end lost 0 bases, and 7 bases lay between the germline ends. The V gene's germline CDR1 is SGHRS and CDR2 YFSETQ. This CDR3 spans 15 amino acids. The CDR3 DNA reads TGCGCCAGCAGCTTGGCGATGAGCTCTGGAAACACCATATATTTT. This sequence encodes CASSLAMSSGNTIYF.

The chain uses TRBV5-3 and TRBJ2-3; the match to TRBD1 covers 8 bases. TRBV5-3 is an ORF, and what it does is uncertain. This CDR3 has 15 amino acids. V trimming: 4 bases; J trimming: 6 bases; junction bases outside the gene matches: 10. The CDR3, as DNA: TGTGCCAGAAGCACGGACAGGGAAAGTGTGGATACGCAGTATTTT. It specifies CARSTDRESVDTQYF.

The chain employs TRBV6-5 and TRBJ1-2; a possible D gene is TRBD1 (6 bases). The length of the CDR3 is 13 residues. V was cut by 9 bases and J by 7 bases, with 18 bases left in between. Per the germline V gene, CDR1 is MNHEY and CDR2 is SVGAGI. CDR3 sequence reads: CASGVQGLAGYTF. The DNA for the CDR3 is TGTGCCAGTGGGGTACAGGGCCTGGCTGGCTACACCTTC.

V usage is TRBV5-5 and J usage is TRBJ2-5; 9 bases map to TRBD2. Germline CDR1 reads SGHKS; CDR2 reads YYEKEE (reference sequence). The CDR3 runs 17 residues. The trim removed 3 bases at V and 1 base at J, leaving 10 bases unmatched. The chain's CDR3 is CASSSGGLAGVQETQYF. In nucleotides, the CDR3 is TGTGCCAGCAGCTCAGGCGGGTTAGCGGGGGTCCAAGAGACCCAGTACTTC.

The chain combines TRBV6-6 with TRBJ2-3; TRBD1 or TRBD2 may be the D gene (6 bases each). The CDR3 totals 14 residues. V was clipped by 3 bases and J by 6 bases, with 13 bases between them. Germline V lookup: CDR1 MNHNY, CDR2 SVGAGI (reference sequence). The chain's CDR3 is CASSYTTGADTQYF. In nucleotides, the CDR3 is TGTGCCAGCAGTTATACAACGGGGGCCGATACGCAGTATTTT.

This clone appeared a few times. The chain is built from TRBV6-4 and TRBJ2-2; no reliable D call. The CDR3 has 14 residues. Between the trimmed V and J ends, which lost 2 bases and 0 bases, there was a span of 4 bases. Germline loops: CDR1 MRHNA, CDR2 SNTAGT. CDR3 DNA: TGTGCCAGCAGTGACGAGTCGAACACCGGGGAGCTGTTTTTT. It is translated as CASSDESNTGELFF.

This clone was observed once. The rearrangement uses TRBV6-5 and TRBJ2-7, with TRBD2 matching 14 bases. The V segment lost 4 bases and the J segment 4 bases; nucleotides outside the gene matches: 3. Germline V gene data show CDR1 as MNHEY and CDR2 as SVGAGI. The CDR3 consists of 15 residues. The DNA for the CDR3 is TGTGCCAGCAGTTCCCGACTAGCGGGGGGGTACGAGCAGTACTTC. Protein: CASSSRLAGGYEQYF.